This T cell receptor beta chain was sequenced during a study of T cells in women clearing cervical HPV infection (dated 2018 in TCRdb). Notes on the research overall: The cases were 20 to 30 women with histologically confirmed HPV16-related CIN3 or worse, and 2 of those women had invasive cancers. Blood from cases was collected at the visit at which the lesion was first identified, whereas blood from controls was collected once infection was no longer detected. An exploratory proof-of-principle case-control study, nested within the Guanacaste HPV Natural History Study in Costa Rica, was conducted to compare TCR repertoires across cervical HPV16 outcomes. HLA typing was available for only a few women, so HLA type could not be excluded as a confounder. Cases were matched to controls by age within five years and by the year the sample was collected. For cases, a median interval of roughly 150 days, with an interquartile range of roughly 85 to 220 days, was observed between lesion detection and blood sampling. Five blinded duplicates per group were added as quality controls, so that 60 or so samples were obtained: 50 or so participants and roughly ten replicates. The parent cohort enrolled roughly 9,400 women aged 18 or older in Guanacaste, Costa Rica, in about 1992 to 1995 and followed the women for around seven years. Median age was roughly 33 years in cases versus just over 37 in controls, and baseline characteristics did not differ significantly. The 20 to 25 controls were women who cleared a single incident HPV16 infection within 12 months without developing precancer or cancer. The research as a whole found: Because the number of T cells per sample was unknown, the richness differences could reflect varying T-cell content rather than repertoire biology. Across sequencing depths, CIN3+ cases showed significantly higher TCR repertoire richness than controls, but evenness did not differ between the groups. The cross-sectional design could not show whether associations preceded infection or resulted from it; effector/memory subsets and HPV-specific T cells were not isolated. By combining richness with V gene abundances, random forest classifiers separated cases from controls with an estimated AUC of roughly 0.8. Cases had lower TRBV6-7 relative abundance than controls (about 0.1% versus 0.15%; Bonferroni P = 0.0008).

From its cysteine to its phenylalanine, the CDR3 spans 14 amino acids. Only the CDR3 bases that were read are kept: 33 of them, in frame from base 1. As encoded in the germline V gene (reference sequence), CDR1 is DFQATT while CDR2 is SNEGSKA. V lost 6 bases and J lost 1 base; the stretch between them is 12 bases long. Using the immunoSEQ assay, multiplex PCR amplified TCR beta CDR3 regions from an average of about 1,300 ng of genomic DNA per sample. The assay corrected primer bias using a complete synthetic TCR repertoire to establish an amplification baseline. Amplicons were sequenced on the Illumina platform. In the paper's pipeline: Sequences were error-corrected by clustering with frequency ratios and a modified nearest-neighbor algorithm, then analyzed in the immunoSEQ Analyzer with IMGT gene definitions. At each rarefaction depth, TCR richness and evenness were averaged over 20 rarefaction repeats, and samples with fewer sequences than the depth were excluded. Relative abundances of V, D and J genes were compared between groups using Wilcoxon rank sum tests, with FDR correction applied. Blinded duplicates gave an intraclass correlation of around 96% for TCR richness and an average of about 76% across roughly 69 gene segments. What TCRdb holds here is the immuneACCESS table cut down to in-frame rearrangements. Part of the clones is not present; checked against another copy, under half of the missing clones reflect an unresolved V gene, and the others are unexplained. V and J calls and clone size follow that table, whereas D and trimming were derived from the DNA. The table for this sample shows approximately 33,000 clones. In total, the top ten clones hold 7.5% to 9.5% of the sample.

Every participant had a single incident cervical HPV16 infection, and women with prevalent HPV16 infections were excluded. Cervical HPV DNA was detected by MY09/MY11 PCR and genotyped by dot-blot hybridization. About 15 mL of heparinized blood were centrifuged, and the buffy coat was split into aliquots, frozen at -30 degrees C, and then kept at -80 degrees C. QIAGEN kits were used to extract genomic DNA from the buffy coat specimens. A note on this clone: Its antigen is not yet known. The read ends 3 residues before the CDR3 terminus; that terminus is restored from the germline J gene.

The TCR was taken from a woman between 18 and 70 years old with a cervical HPV16 infection that either progressed to CIN3+ or cleared (not recorded which). The sequenced sample was blood buffy coat. The chain links TRBV20-1 with TRBJ1-4; a weak D assignment points to TRBD1 (5 bases agree). Partial CDR3 DNA: TGCAGTGCCGACGAGGGGTTAACTAATGAAAAA. Its protein reads: CSADEGLTNEK. In full, the CDR3 reads CSADEGLTNEKLFF.